A selection of T cell receptor beta chains follows, all from one sample in a study of cytomegalovirus exposure and HLA in healthy donors. Data came from immunoSEQ multiplex PCR; TCRdb stores just in-frame clones and leaves some out. The data hold about 130,000 clones, with around 76% observed a single time. Sequencing was performed on PBMCs. All receptors derive from a male donor in good health and CMV-seronegative. Each CDR3 is given with its conserved first and last residue. The D gene is left open where the match is weak. A clone size is listed for some rows: how often the clone was seen (once, few, many), or a class if it is expanded.

15 TRBJ2-7 . TRBD1 TRBV5-8 CASSSGDRGADEQYF TGTGCCAGCAGCTCGGGGGACAGGGGGGCCGACGAGCAGTACTTC
13 TRBJ1-2 few . TRBV19 CASSTTGNYGYTF TGTGCCAGTAGTACTACAGGGAACTATGGCTACACCTTC
15 TRBJ2-7 . . TRBV7-2 CASSLRHSFSYEQYF TGTGCCAGCAGCTTACGACACAGCTTCTCCTACGAGCAGTACTTC
17 TRBJ2-2 . TRBD2 TRBV5-1 CASSSLLAGGNTGELFF TGCGCCAGCAGCTCCTTACTAGCGGGAGGAAACACCGGGGAGCTGTTTTTT
14 TRBJ2-7 few TRBD1 TRBV27 CASSAGTGGLEQYF TGTGCCAGCAGCGCCGGGACAGGGGGGCTCGAGCAGTACTTC
14 TRBJ2-7 once . TRBV6-4 CASSPFSGSYEQYF TGTGCCAGCAGTCCCTTTAGCGGATCCTACGAGCAGTACTTC
14 TRBJ2-1 . TRBD1 TRBV27 CASSLRQGADEQFF TGTGCCAGCAGTCTAAGACAGGGGGCCGATGAGCAGTTCTTC
15 TRBJ2-5 . TRBD2 TRBV2 CASSEEASGRVTQYF TGTGCCAGCAGTGAAGAGGCTAGCGGGAGGGTGACCCAGTACTTC
14 TRBJ2-4 few TRBD1 TRBV4-1 CASSQELRQGFRYF TGCGCCAGCAGCCAAGAATTAAGACAGGGGTTTAGGTACTTC
19 TRBJ1-5 . . TRBV21-1 CASSPLQTSGTGLNQPQHF TGTGCCAGCAGCCCACTCCAAACATCGGGGACAGGGCTCAATCAGCCCCAGCATTTT